This is a list of T cell receptor beta chains from one sample in a study of TIL therapy for anti-PD-1-resistant metastatic lung cancer. Assay used: immunoSEQ multiplex PCR; TCRdb lists only in-frame clones, some missing. The sample has approximately 53,000 clones; 65% to 80% are singletons. Sample: blood, taken at baseline. These receptors came from a woman aged 30-85 years with non-small cell lung cancer. The CDR3 runs from the conserved cysteine through the conserved F or W. D genes are given only for firm matches. Not every row has a clone size; where given, it reads once, few, many or a size class.

size: NA
D: NA
J: TRBJ1-2
V: TRBV10-1
CDR3: CASSDGHF
DNA: TGCGCCAGCAGTGACGGGCACTTC

size: NA
D: TRBD1
J: TRBJ2-2
V: TRBV28
CDR3: CASSSIVTGVYTGELFF
DNA: TGTGCCAGCAGTTCAATAGTCACAGGGGTATACACCGGGGAGCTGTTTTTT

size: NA
D: TRBD1
J: TRBJ1-2
V: TRBV5-4
CDR3: CASRLTGGTFYGYTF
DNA: TGTGCCAGCAGGTTGACAGGGGGCACCTTCTATGGCTACACCTTC

size: once
D: NA
J: TRBJ1-1
V: TRBV5-1
CDR3: CASSSRPTEAFF
DNA: TGCGCCAGCAGCTCCCGACCCACTGAAGCTTTCTTT

size: NA
D: NA
J: TRBJ2-1
V: TRBV4-2
CDR3: CASTPGRAPYNEQFF
DNA: TGTGCCAGCACCCCCGGGCGGGCGCCTTACAATGAGCAGTTCTTC

size: NA
D: TRBD1
J: TRBJ1-5
V: TRBV18
CDR3: CASSPYVLTGKRYGGNQPQHF
DNA: TGTGCCAGCTCACCTTACGTCCTGACAGGGAAGCGATATGGTGGCAATCAGCCCCAGCATTTT

size: few
D: TRBD1
J: TRBJ1-2
V: TRBV7-3
CDR3: CASSLTPQGAEGYTF
DNA: TGTGCCAGCAGCTTAACCCCCCAGGGGGCGGAGGGCTACACCTTC

size: NA
D: TRBD2
J: TRBJ2-1
V: TRBV7-2
CDR3: CASGWTSGEKQFF
DNA: TGTGCCAGCGGATGGACTAGCGGGGAGAAACAGTTCTTC

size: NA
D: NA
J: TRBJ2-5
V: TRBV6-6
CDR3: CASEAVGETQYF
DNA: TGTGCCAGCGAGGCGGTCGGGGAGACCCAGTACTTC

size: NA
D: TRBD1
J: TRBJ2-4
V: TRBV5-1
CDR3: CASSPTLYRGQNIQYF
DNA: TGCGCCAGCAGCCCTACCCTCTACAGGGGGCAAAACATTCAGTACTTC

size: NA
D: NA
J: TRBJ2-1
V: TRBV4-3
CDR3: CASSQDHGTYNEQFF
DNA: TGCGCCAGCAGCCAAGATCACGGGACCTACAATGAGCAGTTCTTC

size: NA
D: NA
J: TRBJ2-1
V: TRBV7-9
CDR3: CASSLLGQQKSLYNEQFF
DNA: TGTGCCAGCAGCTTATTGGGCCAGCAAAAAAGTCTCTACAATGAGCAGTTCTTC

size: NA
D: NA
J: TRBJ1-3
V: TRBV10-1
CDR3: CASSDSTDSGNTIYF
DNA: TGCGCCAGCAGTGACAGTACAGACTCTGGAAACACCATATATTTT

size: NA
D: TRBD1
J: TRBJ1-5
V: TRBV28
CDR3: CASSRTEDRGYSNQPQHF
DNA: TGTGCCAGCAGTAGGACGGAGGACAGGGGTTATAGCAATCAGCCCCAGCATTTT

size: NA
D: NA
J: TRBJ2-4
V: TRBV5-1
CDR3: CASSLEGSAKNIQYF
DNA: TGCGCCAGCAGCTTGGAGGGTTCGGCCAAAAACATTCAGTACTTC

size: NA
D: NA
J: TRBJ2-5
V: TRBV9
CDR3: CASSAPTGTETQYF
DNA: TGTGCCAGCAGCGCGCCGACAGGGACTGAGACCCAGTACTTC

size: NA
D: NA
J: TRBJ2-7
V: TRBV5-4
CDR3: CASSQVRDSSSYEQYF
DNA: TGTGCCAGCAGCCAAGTTAGAGACTCGAGCTCCTACGAGCAGTACTTC

size: NA
D: NA
J: TRBJ2-5
V: TRBV7-9
CDR3: CASSLTEWRGRGETQYF
DNA: TGTGCCAGCAGCTTAACAGAGTGGAGGGGGCGCGGGGAGACCCAGTACTTC

size: NA
D: NA
J: TRBJ2-1
V: TRBV30
CDR3: CAWSVRGGGLSYNEQFF
DNA: TGTGCCTGGAGTGTACGGGGAGGGGGGCTCTCCTACAATGAGCAGTTCTTC

size: once
D: NA
J: TRBJ2-1
V: TRBV4-2
CDR3: CASSQSGPYNEQFF
DNA: TGTGCCAGCAGCCAATCAGGGCCCTACAATGAGCAGTTCTTC

size: NA
D: NA
J: TRBJ1-3
V: TRBV7-9
CDR3: CASSLRVSGNTIYF
DNA: TGTGCCAGCAGCCTCAGGGTTAGTGGAAACACCATATATTTT

size: once
D: TRBD2
J: TRBJ2-7
V: TRBV29-1
CDR3: CSPPSGYEQYF
DNA: TGCAGCCCCCCTAGCGGCTACGAGCAGTACTTC